This passage covers 15 T cell receptor beta chains from one sample sequenced in a study of T cells in localized non-small cell lung cancer. Repertoires were generated with immunoSEQ multiplex PCR, while TCRdb's copy carries only in-frame clones and drops some. The data show 37,000 or so clones, around 90% seen once. This material consisted of peripheral blood, taken before any cancer treatment. These receptors originate from a woman aged 40 to 75 with stage I lung adenocarcinoma.

The chain uses TRBV5-8 and TRBJ2-7, with a weak D call TRBD2 (6 bases). Trimming removed 3 bases at V and 2 bases at J, with 18 bases between. CDR1 and CDR2 (germline): SGHTS, YDEGEE. This CDR3 comprises 16 residues. The DNA for the CDR3 is TGTGCCAGCAGCTCGGGACTGACACCTGCTCCCTACGAGCAGTACTTC. It specifies CASSSGLTPAPYEQYF.

This clone was seen a handful of times. The chain recombines TRBV7-9 with TRBJ1-3, with no clear D. CDR1 and CDR2 (germline): SEHNR, FQNEAQ (reference sequence). CDR3 length: 12 residues. V was cut by 5 bases and J by 2 bases, with 4 bases left in between. The CDR3 DNA reads as TGTGCCAGCAGCAACACTGGAAACACCATATATTTT. This gives the protein CASSNTGNTIYF. Looking up the rest from reference TRBV7-9 and TRBJ1-3 gives the full variable domain: DTGVSQNPRHKITKRGQNVTFRCDPISEHNRLYWYRQTLGQGPEFLTYFQNEAQLEKSRLLSDRFSAERPKGSFSTLEIQRTEQGDSAMYLCASSNTGNTIYFGEGSWLTVV.

This sequence joins TRBV6-5 and TRBJ2-7, with 10 positions matching TRBD1. Germline values: CDR1 MNHEY, CDR2 SVGAGI. Losses at the gene ends were 5 bases for V and 3 bases for J; bases not matched to a gene: 4. This CDR3 has 14 residues. The CDR3 is CASSPGQGYYEQYF. The CDR3, as DNA: TGTGCCAGCAGTCCGGGACAGGGGTACTACGAGCAGTACTTC.

The chain uses TRBV10-3 and TRBJ2-3; D remains unclear. The length of the CDR3 is 13 residues. Germline CDR1 ENHRY, CDR2 SYGVKD. V was clipped by 3 bases and J by 8 bases, with 12 bases between them. CDR3 region: CAISDIFDGTQYF. In nucleotides, the CDR3 is TGTGCCATCAGTGACATCTTCGACGGTACGCAGTATTTT.

The chain employs TRBV11-2 and TRBJ2-1; D unclear. Germline CDR1 SGHAT, CDR2 FQNNGV. V lost 1 base to trimming and J lost 7 bases, with 14 bases between them. This CDR3 is built from 15 residues. In DNA, the CDR3 is TGTGCCAGCAGCTTAGCGTCTAGTCAGACTAATGAGCAGTTCTTC. Translated: CASSLASSQTNEQFF. The whole variable domain, remainder taken from reference TRBV11-2 and TRBJ2-1, is EAGVAQSPRYKIIEKRQSVAFWCNPISGHATLYWYQQILGQGPKLLIQFQNNGVVDDSQLPKDRFSAERLKGVDSTLKIQPAKLEDSAVYLCASSLASSQTNEQFFGPGTRLTVL.

The chain employs TRBV6-1 and TRBJ1-6; D is unclear. The CDR3 runs to 14 residues. Germline lookup yields CDR1 MNHNS and CDR2 SASEGT. V lost 2 bases and J 7 bases, leaving 9 bases between the germline ends. In nucleotides, the CDR3 is TGTGCCAGCAGTGAAACTCGGGGAAATTCACCCCTCCACTTT. It is translated as CASSETRGNSPLHF.

The chain carries TRBV4-1 and TRBJ2-7; 9 positions agree with TRBD1. CDR1 MGHRA and CDR2 YSYEKL come from the germline V gene. The V and J ends lost 1 base and 2 bases, in that order; junction bases with no gene match: 6. The CDR3 runs 16 residues. The CDR3 spells CASSQAYDRGAYEQYF. The CDR3 region has the DNA TGCGCCAGCAGCCAAGCCTATGACAGGGGGGCCTACGAGCAGTACTTC.

The rearrangement uses TRBV7-9 and TRBJ1-2; 8 bases are shared with TRBD1. Germline V gene lookup returns CDR1 SEHNR and CDR2 FQNEAQ (reference sequence). The CDR3 length is 15 residues. After removal of 4 bases from V and 3 bases from J, the junction contained 7 bases not matched to a gene. This CDR3 is CASSSTGTGDYGYTF. CDR3 nucleotide sequence: TGTGCCAGCAGCTCAACCGGGACAGGAGACTATGGCTACACCTTC.

CDR3 DNA: TGCGCCAGCAGCTCGATGACAGGGGAAGGTGAAAAACTGTTTTTT. Its protein product is CASSSMTGEGEKLFF. The V gene is TRBV5-1, the J gene TRBJ1-4; 8 bases fit TRBD1. The CDR3 extends over 15 amino acids. J lost 7 bases, V lost 3 bases, and 8 bases had no gene match. Per germline, CDR1 SGHRS and CDR2 YFSETQ.

In this sample, this clone turned up once. The genes are TRBV5-8 and TRBJ2-4; D is ambiguous. The CDR3 is 15 residues long. V shed 4 bases and J shed 0 bases, with 11 bases lying between them. Germline CDR1 SGHTS, CDR2 YDEGEE. For the CDR3, the DNA is TGTGCCAGCAGCCCAAGGCTCGTAGCCAAAAACATTCAGTACTTC. This encodes CASSPRLVAKNIQYF.

This clone was counted only a few times. The V gene is TRBV6-1, the J gene TRBJ1-3, with a weak D call TRBD1 (6 bases). CDR1 and CDR2 (germline): MNHNS, SASEGT. Trimming shortened V by 5 bases and J by 0 bases, and 11 bases separated the two germline ends. The CDR3 is 15 residues long. CDR3 sequence: CASSLGGFSGNTIYF. In nucleotides, the CDR3 is TGTGCCAGCAGTCTCGGGGGCTTCTCTGGAAACACCATATATTTT.

V usage is TRBV6-1 and J usage is TRBJ2-5, with TRBD1 identical over 10 bases. V shed 4 bases, J shed 5 bases, and the junction held 4 bases outside the gene matches. The CDR3 loop spans 14 amino acids. CDR1 is MNHNS and CDR2 is SASEGT in the germline V gene. CDR3 protein: CASSVTGGGETQYF. Here the CDR3 DNA reads TGTGCCAGCAGTGTGACAGGGGGCGGGGAGACCCAGTACTTC.

This sequence joins TRBV7-9 and TRBJ2-1, with 7 bases that match TRBD2. CDR3 length equals 15 residues. Germline CDR1 SEHNR, CDR2 FQNEAQ (reference sequence). The V and J ends lost 3 bases and 3 bases, in that order; junction bases with no gene match: 5. DNA for the CDR3: TGTGCCAGCAGCTTCGCGCCTAGCGGCTACAATGAGCAGTTCTTC. Its translation: CASSFAPSGYNEQFF.

This clone was observed a single time. The chain recombines TRBV27 with TRBJ1-2, with 10 bases matching TRBD1. This CDR3 contains 15 residues. The V gene's germline CDR1 is MNHEY and CDR2 SMNVEV (reference sequence). After removal of 7 bases from V and 7 bases from J, the junction contained 12 bases not matched to a gene. The CDR3 DNA follows: TGTGCCAGCACCAGACACGGACAGGGGGGAGTTGGCTACACCTTC. Translation: CASTRHGQGGVGYTF.

CDR3 sequence (DNA): TGTGCCAGTAAGACAGGAAATCAGCCCCAGCATTTT. It encodes CASKTGNQPQHF. This rearrangement joins TRBV28 to TRBJ1-5, with TRBD1 as a possible D gene (6 bases). Per germline, CDR1 MDHEN and CDR2 SYDVKM. Trimming removed 9 bases at V and 4 bases at J, with 10 bases between. The CDR3 loop spans 12 amino acids.